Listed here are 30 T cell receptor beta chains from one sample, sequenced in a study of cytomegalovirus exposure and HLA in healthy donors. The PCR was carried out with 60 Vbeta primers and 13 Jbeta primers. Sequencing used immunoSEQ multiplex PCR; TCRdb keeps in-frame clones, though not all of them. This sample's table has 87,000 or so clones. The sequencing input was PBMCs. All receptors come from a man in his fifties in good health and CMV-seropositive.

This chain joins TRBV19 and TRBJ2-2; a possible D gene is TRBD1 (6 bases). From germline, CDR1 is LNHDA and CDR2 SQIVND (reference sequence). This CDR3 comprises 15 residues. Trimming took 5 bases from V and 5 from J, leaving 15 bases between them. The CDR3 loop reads CASSPTGPTTGELFF. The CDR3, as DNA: TGTGCCAGTAGTCCAACAGGGCCGACGACCGGGGAGCTGTTTTTT.

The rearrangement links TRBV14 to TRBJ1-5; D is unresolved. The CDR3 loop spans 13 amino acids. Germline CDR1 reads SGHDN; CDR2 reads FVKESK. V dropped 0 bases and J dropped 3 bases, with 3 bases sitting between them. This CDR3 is CASSQDHNQPQHF. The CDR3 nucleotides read TGTGCCAGCAGCCAAGACCACAATCAGCCCCAGCATTTT.

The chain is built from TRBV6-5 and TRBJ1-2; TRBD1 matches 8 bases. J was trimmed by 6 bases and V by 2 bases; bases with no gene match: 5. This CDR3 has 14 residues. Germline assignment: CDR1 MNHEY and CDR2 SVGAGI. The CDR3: CASSYRTGRNGYTF. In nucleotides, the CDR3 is TGTGCCAGCAGTTACCGGACAGGGCGAAATGGCTACACCTTC.

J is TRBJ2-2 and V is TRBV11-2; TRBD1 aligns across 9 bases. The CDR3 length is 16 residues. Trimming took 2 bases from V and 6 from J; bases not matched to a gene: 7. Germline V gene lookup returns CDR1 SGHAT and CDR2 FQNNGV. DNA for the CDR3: TGTGCCAGCAGCTTAATGTTACAGGGGGCTTCCGGGGAGCTGTTTTTT. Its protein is CASSLMLQGASGELFF. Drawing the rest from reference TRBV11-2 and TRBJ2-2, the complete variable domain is EAGVAQSPRYKIIEKRQSVAFWCNPISGHATLYWYQQILGQGPKLLIQFQNNGVVDDSQLPKDRFSAERLKGVDSTLKIQPAKLEDSAVYLCASSLMLQGASGELFFGEGSRLTVL.

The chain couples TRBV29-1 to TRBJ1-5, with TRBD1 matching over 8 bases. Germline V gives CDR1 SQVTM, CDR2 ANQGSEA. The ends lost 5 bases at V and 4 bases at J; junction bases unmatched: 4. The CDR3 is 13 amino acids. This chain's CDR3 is CSVQTGVNQPQHF. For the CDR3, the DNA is TGCAGCGTTCAGACAGGGGTTAATCAGCCCCAGCATTTT. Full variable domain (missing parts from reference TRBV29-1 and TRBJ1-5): SAVISQKPSRDICQRGTSLTIQCQVDSQVTMMFWYRQQPGQSLTLIATANQGSEATYESGFVIDKFPISRPNLTFSTLTVSNMSPEDSSIYLCSVQTGVNQPQHFGDGTRLSIL.

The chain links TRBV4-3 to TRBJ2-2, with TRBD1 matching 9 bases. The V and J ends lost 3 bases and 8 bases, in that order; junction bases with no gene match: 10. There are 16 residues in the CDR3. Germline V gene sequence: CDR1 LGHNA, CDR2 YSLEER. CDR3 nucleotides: TGCGCCAGCAGCCAGTTCTGGGACAGGGCGGTAGGGGAGCTGTTTTTT. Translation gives CASSQFWDRAVGELFF.

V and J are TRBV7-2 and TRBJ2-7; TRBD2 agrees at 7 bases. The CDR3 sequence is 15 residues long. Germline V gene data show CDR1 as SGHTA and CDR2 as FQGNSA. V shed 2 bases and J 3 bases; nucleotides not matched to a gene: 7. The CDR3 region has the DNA TGTGCCAGCAGCTTATTCGGGGGGAGTGTCTACGAGCAGTACTTC. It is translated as CASSLFGGSVYEQYF.

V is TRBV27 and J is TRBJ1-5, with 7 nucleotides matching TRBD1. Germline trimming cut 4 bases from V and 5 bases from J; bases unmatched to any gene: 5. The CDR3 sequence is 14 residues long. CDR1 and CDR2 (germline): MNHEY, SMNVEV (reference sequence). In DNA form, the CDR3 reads TGTGCCAGCAGTTCCCGGGACAGAGATCAGCCCCAGCATTTT. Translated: CASSSRDRDQPQHF.

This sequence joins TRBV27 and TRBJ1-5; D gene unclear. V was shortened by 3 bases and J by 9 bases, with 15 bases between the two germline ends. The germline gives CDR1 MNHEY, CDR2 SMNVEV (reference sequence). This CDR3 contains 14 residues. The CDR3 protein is CASSFTAIIRPQHF. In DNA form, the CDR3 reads TGTGCCAGCAGTTTTACAGCAATCATCCGGCCCCAGCATTTT.

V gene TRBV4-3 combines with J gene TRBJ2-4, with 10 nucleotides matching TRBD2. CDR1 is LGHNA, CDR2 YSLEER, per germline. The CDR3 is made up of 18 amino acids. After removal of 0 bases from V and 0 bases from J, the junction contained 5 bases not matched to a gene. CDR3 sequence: CASSQETSGLLAKNIQYF. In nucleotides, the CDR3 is TGCGCCAGCAGCCAAGAGACTAGCGGGCTCCTAGCCAAAAACATTCAGTACTTC.

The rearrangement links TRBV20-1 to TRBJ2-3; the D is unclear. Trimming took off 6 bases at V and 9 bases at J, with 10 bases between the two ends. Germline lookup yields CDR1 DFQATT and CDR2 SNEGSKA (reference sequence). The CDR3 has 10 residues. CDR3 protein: CSAQARTQYF. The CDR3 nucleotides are TGCAGTGCCCAGGCTCGAACGCAGTATTTT.

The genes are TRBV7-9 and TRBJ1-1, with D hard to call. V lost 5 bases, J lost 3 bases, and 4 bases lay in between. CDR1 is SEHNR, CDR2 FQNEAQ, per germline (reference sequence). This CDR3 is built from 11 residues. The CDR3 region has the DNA TGTGCCAGCAGCCCGGACACTGAAGCTTTCTTT. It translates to CASSPDTEAFF.

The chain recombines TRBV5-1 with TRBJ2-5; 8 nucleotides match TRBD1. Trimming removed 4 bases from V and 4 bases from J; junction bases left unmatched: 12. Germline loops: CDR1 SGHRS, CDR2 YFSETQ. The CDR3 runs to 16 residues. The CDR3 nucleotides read TGCGCCAGCAGCAGTGGTAATCAGGGGGCCGGAGAGACCCAGTACTTC. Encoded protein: CASSSGNQGAGETQYF.

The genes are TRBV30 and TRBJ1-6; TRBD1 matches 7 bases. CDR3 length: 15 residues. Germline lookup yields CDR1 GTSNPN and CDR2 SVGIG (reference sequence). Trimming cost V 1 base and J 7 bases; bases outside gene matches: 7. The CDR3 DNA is TGTGCCTGGAGTGCTCCGACAGGGTGGAATTCACCCCTCCACTTT. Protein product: CAWSAPTGWNSPLHF.

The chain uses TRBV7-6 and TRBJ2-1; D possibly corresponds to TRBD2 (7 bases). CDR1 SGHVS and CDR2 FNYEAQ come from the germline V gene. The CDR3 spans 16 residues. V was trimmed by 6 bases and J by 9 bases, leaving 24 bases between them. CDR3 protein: CASRPRTGGGGGEQFF. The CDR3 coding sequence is TGTGCCAGCAGGCCTCGGACTGGAGGGGGGGGCGGTGAGCAGTTCTTC.

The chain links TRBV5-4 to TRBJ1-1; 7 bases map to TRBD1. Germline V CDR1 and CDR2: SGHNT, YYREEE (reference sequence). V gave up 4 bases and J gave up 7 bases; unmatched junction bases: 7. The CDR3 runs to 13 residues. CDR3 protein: CASSGRDSDEAFF. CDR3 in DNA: TGTGCCAGCAGCGGCCGGGACAGCGATGAAGCTTTCTTT.

Here the CDR3 DNA reads TGTGCCAGCACCGTGGGACTTTCCTACGAGCAGTACTTC. Its protein product is CASTVGLSYEQYF. The chain couples TRBV6-6 to TRBJ2-7; D possibly corresponds to TRBD2 (6 bases). Trimming pared 7 bases from V and 1 base from J, leaving 11 bases between. This CDR3 has 13 amino acids. Looked up from germline, CDR1 is MNHNY and CDR2 is SVGAGI (reference sequence).

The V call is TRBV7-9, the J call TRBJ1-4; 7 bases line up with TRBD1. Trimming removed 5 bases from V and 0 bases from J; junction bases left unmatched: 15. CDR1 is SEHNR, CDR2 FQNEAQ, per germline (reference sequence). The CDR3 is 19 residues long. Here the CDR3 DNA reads TGTGCCAGCAGCATGGGACAGATCAAGGGAGTTGCAACTAATGAAAAACTGTTTTTT. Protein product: CASSMGQIKGVATNEKLFF.

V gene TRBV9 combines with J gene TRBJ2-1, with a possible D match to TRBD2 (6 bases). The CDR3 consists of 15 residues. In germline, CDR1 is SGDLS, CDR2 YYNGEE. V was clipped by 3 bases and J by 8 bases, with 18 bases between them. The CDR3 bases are TGTGCCAGCAGCGAGGCCCCCCTTAGCGGCCATGAGCAGTTCTTC. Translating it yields CASSEAPLSGHEQFF. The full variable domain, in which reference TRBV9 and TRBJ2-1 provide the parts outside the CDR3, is DSGVTQTPKHLITATGQRVTLRCSPRSGDLSVYWYQQSLDQGLQFLIQYYNGEERAKGNILERFSAQQFPDLHSELNLSSLELGDSALYFCASSEAPLSGHEQFFGPGTRLTVL.

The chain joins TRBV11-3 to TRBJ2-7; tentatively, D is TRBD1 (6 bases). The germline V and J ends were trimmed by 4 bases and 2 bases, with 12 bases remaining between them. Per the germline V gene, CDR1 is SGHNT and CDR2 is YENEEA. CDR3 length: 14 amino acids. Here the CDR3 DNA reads TGTGCCAGCAGCTCACGACAGGCTCCCTACGAGCAGTACGTC. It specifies CASSSRQAPYEQYV.

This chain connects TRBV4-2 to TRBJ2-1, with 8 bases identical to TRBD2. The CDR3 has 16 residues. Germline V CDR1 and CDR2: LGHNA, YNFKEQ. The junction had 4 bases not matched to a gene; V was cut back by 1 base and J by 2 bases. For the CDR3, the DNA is TGTGCCAGCAGCCAAGTGAGCGGGAGAGCCTACAATGAGCAGTTCTTC. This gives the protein CASSQVSGRAYNEQFF.

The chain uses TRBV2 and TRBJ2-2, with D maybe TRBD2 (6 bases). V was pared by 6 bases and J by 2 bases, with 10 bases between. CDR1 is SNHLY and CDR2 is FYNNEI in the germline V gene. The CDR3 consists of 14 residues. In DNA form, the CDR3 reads TGTGCCAGCAGAGCCGGGGGTAACACCGGGGAGCTGTTTTTT. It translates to CASRAGGNTGELFF.

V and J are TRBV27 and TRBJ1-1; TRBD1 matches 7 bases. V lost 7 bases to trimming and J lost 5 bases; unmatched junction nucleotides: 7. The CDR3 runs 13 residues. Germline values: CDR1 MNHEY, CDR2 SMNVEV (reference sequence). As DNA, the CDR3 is TGTGCCAGCACCGCAGGGGGTCTGACTGAAGCTTTCTTT. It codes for CASTAGGLTEAFF.

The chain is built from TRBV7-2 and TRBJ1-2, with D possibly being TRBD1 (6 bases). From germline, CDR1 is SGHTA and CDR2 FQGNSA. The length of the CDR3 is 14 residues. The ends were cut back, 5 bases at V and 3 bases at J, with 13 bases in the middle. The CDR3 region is CASSPQQGDYGYTF. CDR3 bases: TGTGCCAGCAGCCCCCAACAGGGAGACTATGGCTACACCTTC.

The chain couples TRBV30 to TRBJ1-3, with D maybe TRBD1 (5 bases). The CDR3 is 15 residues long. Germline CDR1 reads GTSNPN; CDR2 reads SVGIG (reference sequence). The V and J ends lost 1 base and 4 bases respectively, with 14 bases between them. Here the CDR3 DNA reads TGTGCCTGGAGTGAGAAGGGGCGGTTGGGAAACACCATATATTTT. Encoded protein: CAWSEKGRLGNTIYF.

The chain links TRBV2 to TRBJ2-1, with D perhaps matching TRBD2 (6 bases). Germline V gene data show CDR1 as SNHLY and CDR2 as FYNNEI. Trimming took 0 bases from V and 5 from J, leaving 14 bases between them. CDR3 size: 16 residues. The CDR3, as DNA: TGTGCCAGCAGTGAAGCGCGAGGAGGGCCAGACAATGAGCAGTTCTTC. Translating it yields CASSEARGGPDNEQFF.

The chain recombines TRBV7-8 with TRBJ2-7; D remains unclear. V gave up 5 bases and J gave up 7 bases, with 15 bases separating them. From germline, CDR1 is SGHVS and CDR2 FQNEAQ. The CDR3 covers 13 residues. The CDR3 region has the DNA TGTGCCAGCAGCCGGTGGGGTCCGGAGGAGCAGTACGTC. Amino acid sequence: CASSRWGPEEQYV.

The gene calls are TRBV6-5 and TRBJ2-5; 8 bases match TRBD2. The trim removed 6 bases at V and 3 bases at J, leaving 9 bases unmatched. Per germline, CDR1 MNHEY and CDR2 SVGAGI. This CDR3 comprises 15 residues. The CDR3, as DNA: TGTGCCAGCAGCGTACGGGAGGGCCGGGAAGAGACCCAGTACTTC. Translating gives CASSVREGREETQYF.

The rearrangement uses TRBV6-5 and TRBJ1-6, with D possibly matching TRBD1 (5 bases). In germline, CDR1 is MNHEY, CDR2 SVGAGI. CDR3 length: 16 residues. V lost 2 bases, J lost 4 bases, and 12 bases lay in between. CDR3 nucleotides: TGTGCCAGCAGTTACCGAAACAGGATTTATAATTCACCCCTCCACTTT. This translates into CASSYRNRIYNSPLHF.

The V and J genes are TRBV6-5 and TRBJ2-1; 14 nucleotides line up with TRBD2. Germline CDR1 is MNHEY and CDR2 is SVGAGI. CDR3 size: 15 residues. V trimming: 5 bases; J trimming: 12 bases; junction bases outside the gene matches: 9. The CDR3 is CASSAMGLAGVGQFF. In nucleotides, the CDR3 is TGTGCCAGCAGTGCGATGGGACTAGCGGGAGTGGGGCAGTTCTTC.